This T cell receptor (beta chain) came from a study of control samples from healthy donors and cancer patients. Assay: immunoSEQ multiplex PCR; the TCRdb copy retains only in-frame clones and omits some. The sample has roughly 130,000 clones, more than 85% seen once. In its sample, this clone was seen once. Per germline, CDR1 SGHKS and CDR2 YYEKEE (reference sequence). The V gene lost 3 bases and the J gene lost 0 bases, with 13 bases spanning the gap. The CDR3 totals 16 residues. The clonotype was recovered from a man between 18 and 29 years old in good health. Sequencing was carried out using blood. The chain joins TRBV5-5 to TRBJ1-3; maybe TRBD1 (5 bases). The CDR3 nucleotides read TGTGCCAGCAGCTCGGGACCGATCTTCTCTGGAAACACCATATATTTT. Protein product: CASSSGPIFSGNTIYF.